These T cell receptor beta chains were read from a single sample in a study of blood T cell repertoires in COVID-19. Sequencing used immunoSEQ multiplex PCR; TCRdb keeps in-frame clones, though not all of them. This sample has approximately 150,000 clones, with roughly 90% found just once. The sample taken for sequencing was peripheral blood. The source of these receptors is a man aged 55 to 70 with active or convalescent COVID-19. Each CDR3 is given with its conserved first and last residue. A D gene is named only where the DNA matches it firmly. Part of the rows lack a size; the others show once, few, many or a class for expanded clones.

NA,NA,TRBV7-2,TRBJ1-3,CASSSQGRNTIYF,TGTGCCAGCAGCTCCCAGGGGAGAAACACCATATATTTT
once,NA,TRBV30,TRBJ1-2,CAWSVGGYSGYTF,TGTGCCTGGAGTGTGGGGGGGTACAGTGGCTACACCTTC
once,TRBD2,TRBV11-2,TRBJ2-1,CASSLSSGDYNEQFF,TGTGCCAGCAGCTTAAGTAGCGGGGACTACAATGAGCAGTTCTTC
once,NA,TRBV10-2,TRBJ1-3,CASTFQALPGNTIYF,TGCGCCAGCACCTTCCAGGCCCTCCCTGGAAACACCATATATTTT
NA,NA,TRBV18,TRBJ1-1,CASSPGLNTEAFF,TGTGCCAGCTCACCAGGGCTCAACACTGAAGCTTTCTTT
NA,NA,TRBV12-2,TRBJ2-1,CASRLARRREGYNEQFF,TGTGCAAGTCGCTTAGCGCGTCGGCGGGAGGGTTACAATGAGCAGTTCTTC
NA,NA,TRBV19,TRBJ2-5,CASSIQGGVRQETQYF,TGTGCCAGTAGTATCCAGGGAGGAGTCCGCCAAGAGACCCAGTACTTC
NA,NA,TRBV7-2,TRBJ2-4,CASSLGRGDIQYF,TGTGCCAGCAGCTTAGGCAGGGGTGACATTCAGTACTTC
NA,TRBD1,TRBV28,TRBJ1-2,CASSLISSGQGGGYTF,TGTGCCAGCAGTTTAATATCTTCCGGACAGGGAGGGGGCTACACCTTC
few,NA,TRBV7-8,TRBJ2-7,CASSQASGSYEQYF,TGTGCCAGCAGCCAGGCGTCGGGCTCCTACGAGCAGTACTTC
NA,NA,TRBV18,TRBJ1-1,CASSPFEELNTEAFF,TGTGCCAGCTCACCATTTGAGGAATTAAACACTGAAGCTTTCTTT
once,TRBD1,TRBV7-2,TRBJ1-4,CASSLETGPKFF,TGTGCCAGCAGCTTAGAGACAGGGCCGAAGTTTTTT
once,NA,TRBV9,TRBJ1-5,CASSGGDSNQPQHF,TGTGCCAGCAGCGGGGGGGATAGCAATCAGCCCCAGCATTTT
NA,TRBD1,TRBV13,TRBJ1-1,CASSPDRGTEAFF,TGTGCCAGCAGCCCGGACAGGGGAACTGAAGCTTTCTTT
NA,TRBD2,TRBV2,TRBJ2-6,CASRGQRGTSGANVLTF,TGTGCCAGCAGAGGACAGCGGGGGACCTCTGGGGCCAACGTCCTGACTTTC